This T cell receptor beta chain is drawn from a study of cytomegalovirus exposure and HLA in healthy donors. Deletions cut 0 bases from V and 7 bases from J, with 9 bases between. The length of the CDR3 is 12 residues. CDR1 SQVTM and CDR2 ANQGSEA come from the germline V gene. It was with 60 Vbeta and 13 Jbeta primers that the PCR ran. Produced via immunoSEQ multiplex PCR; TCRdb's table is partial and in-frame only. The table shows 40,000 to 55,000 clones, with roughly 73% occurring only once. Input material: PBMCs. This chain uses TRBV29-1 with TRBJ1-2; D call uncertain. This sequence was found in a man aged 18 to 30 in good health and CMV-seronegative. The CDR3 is CSVEDLRGGYTF. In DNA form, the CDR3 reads TGCAGCGTTGAAGACCTAAGAGGTGGCTACACCTTC.